The 4 T cell receptor beta chains given below trace back to one sample, sequenced in a study of technical replicates of blood from a handful of donors. Produced via immunoSEQ multiplex PCR; TCRdb's table is partial and in-frame only. The sample consists of 85,000 to 100,000 clones, approximately 94% of them appearing once. The sample taken for sequencing was T cells isolated from PBMCs. The receptor source for this set is a human donor in good health.

V and J are TRBV9 and TRBJ2-1, with D maybe TRBD2 (5 bases). The CDR3 is 15 residues long. CDR1 is SGDLS and CDR2 is YYNGEE in the germline V gene. Trimming stripped 0 bases from V and 0 bases from J, with 7 bases between. In DNA form, the CDR3 reads TGTGCCAGCAGCGTAGGGCTAGCCTCCTACAATGAGCAGTTCTTC. Translation: CASSVGLASYNEQFF. Looking up the rest from reference TRBV9 and TRBJ2-1 gives the full variable domain: DSGVTQTPKHLITATGQRVTLRCSPRSGDLSVYWYQQSLDQGLQFLIQYYNGEERAKGNILERFSAQQFPDLHSELNLSSLELGDSALYFCASSVGLASYNEQFFGPGTRLTVL.

About this clone itself: A junction boundary mismatches the germline segment, possibly from a read error. The chain joins TRBV19 to TRBJ2-1, with 11 bases matching TRBD2. The germline V gene encodes CDR1 LNHDA and CDR2 SQIVND (reference sequence). CDR3 length: 15 amino acids. Written as DNA, the CDR3 is TGTGCCAGCAGTATAATCCTAGCGGGGGGTGATGAGCAGTTCTTC. The encoded protein is CASSIILAGGDEQFF. The variable domain in full, with the rest retrieved from reference TRBV19 and TRBJ2-1, is DGGITQSPKYLFRKEGQNVTLSCEQNLNHDAMYWYRQDPGQGLRLIYYSQIVNDFQKGDIAEGYSVSREKKESFPLTVTSAQKNPTAFYLCASSIILAGGDEQFFGPGTRLTVL.

This clone was observed a single time. The chain recombines TRBV27 with TRBJ2-1, with a possible D match to TRBD1 (6 bases). Germline CDR1 is MNHEY and CDR2 is SMNVEV (reference sequence). CDR3 length: 15 residues. V dropped 7 bases and J dropped 1 base, with 14 bases sitting between them. The CDR3: CASTTGSSSYNEQFF. As DNA, the CDR3 is TGTGCCAGCACGACAGGTAGTTCTTCCTACAATGAGCAGTTCTTC.

V and J are TRBV25-1 and TRBJ1-1, with TRBD1 matching over 7 bases. Germline V gene sequence: CDR1 MGHDK, CDR2 SYGVNS. The CDR3 has 14 amino acids. V lost 6 bases, J lost 1 base, and 5 bases stayed unmatched. This CDR3 reads CASRDRQGNTEAFF. The CDR3 region has the DNA TGTGCCAGCAGAGACCGACAGGGGAACACTGAAGCTTTCTTT.